This T cell receptor (beta chain) was found in a study of brain T cells in children with intractable seizures. Findings and caveats of the study: Viral specificity was inferred only from CDR3 similarity; HCMV serostatus was unknown. Pre- and post-surgery blood differed in depth, so pre-surgery absences may be undersampling.

On this clone itself: The antigen remains undetermined.

Time point: blood from clinic visit 5 months post-surgery; TSC patient then seizure free. Sequencing was limited to surgery cases with top T cell transcript signatures in brain tissue. Trimming took off 3 bases at V and 4 bases at J, with 12 bases between the two ends. This CDR3 has 14 amino acids. The V gene's germline CDR1 is SEHNR and CDR2 FQNEAQ (reference sequence). The table came from immunoSEQ multiplex PCR; TCRdb's copy has only in-frame clones and leaves some out. The sample lists around 340,000 clones, 93% occurring once. This chain connects TRBV7-9 to TRBJ1-2; D is undetermined. The TCR was taken from a boy under three years old with tuberous sclerosis and intractable seizures. Source: peripheral blood, taken roughly 5 months after surgery. This chain's CDR3 is CASSLTATRYGYTF. Written as DNA, the CDR3 is TGTGCCAGCAGCTTGACCGCGACGCGCTATGGCTACACCTTC. The whole variable domain, filled in from reference TRBV7-9 and TRBJ1-2, reads DTGVSQNPRHKITKRGQNVTFRCDPISEHNRLYWYRQTLGQGPEFLTYFQNEAQLEKSRLLSDRFSAERPKGSFSTLEIQRTEQGDSAMYLCASSLTATRYGYTFGSGTRLTVV.